A single sample gave rise to the 2 T cell receptor beta chains below, sequenced in a study of OX40 agonist ivuxolimab in advanced cancers. Library creation used the immunoSEQ multiplex PCR assay. The table was pulled from immuneACCESS by TCRdb, which kept in-frame rearrangements only. Such tables lose some clones; where checked, under half of the loss comes from unresolved V genes, and the rest has no known cause. In this sample the table shows over 45,000 clones, 85% of which occur a single time. The top ten constitute roughly 9.9% of the sample. This material consisted of CD4+ or CD8+ T cells sorted from blood, taken in a trial of the OX40 agonist ivuxolimab. The receptor set was obtained from an adult with an advanced solid tumor such as melanoma, head and neck, liver or kidney cancer.

This clone was found once. This chain joins TRBV2 and TRBJ1-5; weak D call: TRBD1 (6 bases). Deletions cut 6 bases from V and 5 bases from J, with 23 bases between. The CDR3 loop spans 17 amino acids. Germline lookup yields CDR1 SNHLY and CDR2 FYNNEI. The CDR3 sequence: CASSSGWGGEEYQPQHF. For the CDR3, the DNA is TGTGCCAGCAGCTCCGGGTGGGGGGGCGAGGAATATCAGCCCCAGCATTTT.

The chain employs TRBV7-9 and TRBJ2-3; 11 bases fit TRBD2. The CDR3 runs to 17 residues. Germline CDR1 SEHNR, CDR2 FQNEAQ (reference sequence). The ends lost 6 bases at V and 6 bases at J; junction bases unmatched: 14. The CDR3 loop reads CASRPSGTSGGGDTQYF. The CDR3 DNA reads as TGTGCCAGCAGGCCCTCCGGGACTAGCGGAGGCGGTGATACGCAGTATTTT.